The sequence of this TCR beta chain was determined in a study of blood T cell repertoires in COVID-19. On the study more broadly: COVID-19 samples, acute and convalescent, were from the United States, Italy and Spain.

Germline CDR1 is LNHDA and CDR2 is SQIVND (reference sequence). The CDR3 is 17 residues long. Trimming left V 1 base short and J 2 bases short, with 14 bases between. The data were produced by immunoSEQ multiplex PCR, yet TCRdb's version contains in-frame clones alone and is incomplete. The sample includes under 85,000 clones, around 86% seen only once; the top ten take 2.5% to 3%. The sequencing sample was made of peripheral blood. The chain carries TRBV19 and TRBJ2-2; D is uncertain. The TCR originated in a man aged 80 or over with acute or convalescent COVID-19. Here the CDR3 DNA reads TGTGCCAGTAGTATAGCTTCGGCAGGCCCAAACACCGGGGAGCTGTTTTTT. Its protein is CASSIASAGPNTGELFF.